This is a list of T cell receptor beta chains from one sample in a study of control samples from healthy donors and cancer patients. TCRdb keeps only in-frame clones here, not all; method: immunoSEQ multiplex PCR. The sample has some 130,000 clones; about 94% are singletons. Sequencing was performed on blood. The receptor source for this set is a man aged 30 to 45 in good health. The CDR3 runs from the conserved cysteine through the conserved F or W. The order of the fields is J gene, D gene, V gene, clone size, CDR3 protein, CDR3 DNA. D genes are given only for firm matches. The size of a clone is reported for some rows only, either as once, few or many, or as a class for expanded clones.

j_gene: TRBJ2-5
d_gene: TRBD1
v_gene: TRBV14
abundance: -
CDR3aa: CASSQDFPTGGVETQYF
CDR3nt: TGTGCCAGCAGCCAAGACTTCCCTACAGGGGGAGTGGAGACCCAGTACTTC

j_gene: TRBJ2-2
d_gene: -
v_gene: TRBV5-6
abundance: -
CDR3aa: CASSFRPTGVGELFF
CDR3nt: TGTGCCAGCAGCTTCCGCCCAACTGGCGTCGGGGAGCTGTTTTTT

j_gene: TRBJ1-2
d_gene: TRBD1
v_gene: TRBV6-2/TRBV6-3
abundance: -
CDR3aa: CASSYDPGQGAFNYGYTF
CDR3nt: TGTGCCAGCAGTTACGACCCGGGACAGGGGGCGTTCAACTATGGCTACACCTTC

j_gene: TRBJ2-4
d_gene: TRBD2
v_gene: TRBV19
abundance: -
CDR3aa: CASSKGRGGYIQYF
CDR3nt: TGTGCCAGTAGTAAGGGACGGGGGGGGTACATTCAGTACTTC

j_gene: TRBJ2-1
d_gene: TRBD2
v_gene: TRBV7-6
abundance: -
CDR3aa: CASRLTSGGSDEQFF
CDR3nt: TGTGCCAGCAGACTGACTAGCGGGGGGAGCGATGAGCAGTTCTTC

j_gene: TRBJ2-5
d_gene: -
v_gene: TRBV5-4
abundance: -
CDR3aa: CASSLLWDQETQYF
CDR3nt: TGTGCCAGCAGCTTGTTATGGGATCAAGAGACCCAGTACTTC

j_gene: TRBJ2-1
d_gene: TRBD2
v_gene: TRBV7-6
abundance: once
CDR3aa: CASSLGLAKDDEQFF
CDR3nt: TGTGCCAGCAGCTTGGGACTAGCGAAGGATGATGAGCAGTTCTTC

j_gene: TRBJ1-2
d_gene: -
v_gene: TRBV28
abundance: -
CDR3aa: CAHRGDGLEGYTF
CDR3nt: TGTGCCCACAGAGGGGACGGGCTAGAGGGCTACACCTTC

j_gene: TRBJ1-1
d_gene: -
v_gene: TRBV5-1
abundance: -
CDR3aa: CASSFGGRGGSGTEAFF
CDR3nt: TGCGCCAGCAGCTTCGGCGGCAGGGGAGGGAGTGGGACTGAAGCTTTCTTT

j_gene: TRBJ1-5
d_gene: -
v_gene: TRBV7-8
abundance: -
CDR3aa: CASSSVQFGGKASNQPQHF
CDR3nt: TGTGCCAGCAGCTCCGTCCAGTTCGGAGGGAAGGCGAGCAATCAGCCCCAGCATTTT

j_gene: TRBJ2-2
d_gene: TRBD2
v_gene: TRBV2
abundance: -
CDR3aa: CASRAALAGERTGELFF
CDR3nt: TGTGCCAGCAGAGCCGCCTTGGCGGGGGAAAGAACCGGGGAGCTGTTTTTT

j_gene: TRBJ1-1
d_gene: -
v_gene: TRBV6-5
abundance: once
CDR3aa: CASARTVNTEAFF
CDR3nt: TGTGCCAGCGCAAGAACAGTGAACACTGAAGCTTTCTTT

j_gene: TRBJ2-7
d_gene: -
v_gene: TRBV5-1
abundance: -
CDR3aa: CASSLLEGPGYEQYF
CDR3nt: TGCGCCAGCAGCTTGTTGGAGGGGCCTGGTTACGAGCAGTACTTC

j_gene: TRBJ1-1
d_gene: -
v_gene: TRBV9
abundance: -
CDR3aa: CASSVEPGRVTEAFF
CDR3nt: TGTGCCAGCAGCGTAGAGCCGGGGCGGGTCACTGAAGCTTTCTTT